Below, 27 T cell receptor beta chains from the same sample are listed, as sequenced in a study of control samples from healthy donors and cancer patients. The method was immunoSEQ multiplex PCR; TCRdb's version includes in-frame clones alone and lacks a portion of them. The table for this sample gives fewer than 250,000 clones. Material: blood. All receptors derive from a woman aged 30 to 39 in good health.

This chain joins TRBV2 and TRBJ1-5; tentatively, D is TRBD1 (6 bases). The CDR3 has 15 residues. Germline values: CDR1 SNHLY, CDR2 FYNNEI. Trimming shortened V by 6 bases and J by 6 bases, and 18 bases separated the two germline ends. CDR3: CASSRQELAPQPQHF. The CDR3 nucleotides read TGTGCCAGCAGCAGACAGGAGTTGGCGCCTCAGCCCCAGCATTTT. Filled out from reference TRBV2 and TRBJ1-5, the complete variable domain reads EPEVTQTPSHQVTQMGQEVILRCVPISNHLYFYWYRQILGQKVEFLVSFYNNEISEKSEIFDDQFSVERPDGSNFTLKIRSTKLEDSAMYFCASSRQELAPQPQHFGDGTRLSIL.

V usage is TRBV10-3 and J usage is TRBJ2-7, with a tentative D call TRBD2 (5 bases). In germline, CDR1 is ENHRY, CDR2 SYGVKD. V lost 6 bases and J 6 bases, leaving 18 bases between the germline ends. CDR3 length: 14 amino acids. CDR3 protein: CAISGVGVAGEQYF. In DNA, the CDR3 is TGTGCCATCAGCGGGGTTGGGGTGGCGGGCGAGCAGTACTTC.

V is TRBV5-1 and J is TRBJ2-2, with TRBD1 matching over 7 bases. Losses at the gene ends were 2 bases for V and 4 bases for J; bases not matched to a gene: 11. The CDR3 contains 17 residues. CDR1 is SGHRS and CDR2 is YFSETQ in the germline V gene. For the CDR3, the DNA is TGCGCCAGCAGCTTACTGACAGGGAGAGGGTCCACCGGGGAGCTGTTTTTT. Its translation is CASSLLTGRGSTGELFF.

The chain employs TRBV28 and TRBJ1-2; D is uncertain. V was shortened by 5 bases and J by 4 bases, with 11 bases between the two germline ends. This CDR3 region has 13 residues. Germline CDR1 is MDHEN and CDR2 is SYDVKM. The CDR3 is CASSPTLFYGYTF. The CDR3 nucleotides read TGTGCCAGCAGTCCGACACTTTTCTATGGCTACACCTTC.

V is TRBV19 and J is TRBJ1-5; D is uncertain. Germline V lookup: CDR1 LNHDA, CDR2 SQIVND (reference sequence). V lost 3 bases, J lost 6 bases, and 12 bases lay in between. The CDR3 covers 14 residues. The CDR3 bases are TGTGCCAGTAGTATCTCTGTTAGTGGTCAGCCCCAGCATTTT. This codes for CASSISVSGQPQHF.

The chain couples TRBV5-4 to TRBJ2-1; maybe TRBD1 (5 bases). Germline-derived CDR1 and CDR2 are SGHNT and YYREEE (reference sequence). With 4 bases removed from V and 0 bases from J, the gap between germline ends came to 14 bases. This CDR3 comprises 16 residues. CDR3 bases: TGTGCCAGCAGCCAAATCAGGGCGGCCTCCTACAATGAGCAGTTCTTC. It yields the protein CASSQIRAASYNEQFF.

This chain uses TRBV12-3 or TRBV12-4 with TRBJ2-5; D unresolved. CDR3 length: 13 amino acids. V was pared by 5 bases and J by 3 bases, with 10 bases between. CDR3 in DNA: TGTGCCAGCAGTGGCGCCGGAAAAGAGACCCAGTACTTC. Its protein is CASSGAGKETQYF.

The rearrangement joins TRBV7-2 to TRBJ2-3, with D tentatively TRBD2 (6 bases). The CDR3 has 14 amino acids. Germline CDR1 and CDR2: SGHTA and FQGNSA. The V end lost 1 base, the J end lost 4 bases, and 9 bases lay between the germline ends. The DNA of the CDR3 is TGTGCCAGCAGCTTAGTCGGGGGAGCAGATACGCAGTATTTT. Translating gives CASSLVGGADTQYF.

CDR3 coding DNA: TGTGCCAGCAGCTTGGCTAGCGTGCCGGAGACCCAGTACTTC. Protein sequence: CASSLASVPETQYF. The chain couples TRBV7-2 to TRBJ2-5, with D maybe TRBD2 (6 bases). Trimming stripped 3 bases from V and 5 bases from J, with 13 bases between. CDR3 size: 14 residues. Germline lookup yields CDR1 SGHTA and CDR2 FQGNSA.

This rearrangement joins TRBV19 to TRBJ1-1; 7 nucleotides match TRBD1. Germline V gives CDR1 LNHDA, CDR2 SQIVND (reference sequence). CDR3 length: 15 residues. The junction had 2 bases not matched to a gene; V was cut back by 1 base and J by 0 bases. The CDR3, as DNA: TGTGCCAGTAGTATAGGGACAGGCTTGAACACTGAAGCTTTCTTT. This codes for CASSIGTGLNTEAFF.

This sequence joins TRBV27 and TRBJ1-6; D is possibly TRBD1 (5 bases). Germline V CDR1 and CDR2: MNHEY, SMNVEV (reference sequence). Trimming cost V 9 bases and J 6 bases, with 12 bases left between them. The CDR3 loop spans 13 amino acids. The CDR3 DNA sequence: TGTGCCAGTCGGACACTACCTAATTCACCCCTCCACTTT. Its protein product is CASRTLPNSPLHF.

The CDR3 loop is CASSIGSAGRQNYGYTF. The CDR3 coding sequence is TGTGCCAGTAGTATCGGGTCGGCAGGGAGGCAAAACTATGGCTACACCTTC. The gene calls are TRBV19 and TRBJ1-2; a possible D gene is TRBD1 (5 bases). Germline CDR1 reads LNHDA; CDR2 reads SQIVND (reference sequence). Trimming pared 3 bases from V and 2 bases from J, leaving 19 bases between. This CDR3 is built from 17 residues.

This chain connects TRBV18 to TRBJ1-2; D is undetermined. CDR3 size: 13 residues. V was trimmed by 2 bases and J by 8 bases, leaving 12 bases between them. Germline assignment: CDR1 KGHSH and CDR2 LQKENI. CDR3 DNA: TGTGCCAGCTCACCAGGGAAGGAATGGGGCTACACCTTC. This gives the protein CASSPGKEWGYTF.

The chain is built from TRBV28 and TRBJ1-1; D unclear. V dropped 1 base and J dropped 7 bases, with 4 bases sitting between them. Germline V gives CDR1 MDHEN, CDR2 SYDVKM. This CDR3 region has 11 residues. The CDR3 sequence is CASSLFGEAFF. CDR3 in DNA: TGTGCCAGCAGTTTATTCGGTGAAGCTTTCTTT.

The V and J genes are TRBV7-8 and TRBJ1-4, with D maybe TRBD1 (5 bases). Deletions cut 6 bases from V and 10 bases from J, with 21 bases between. Germline V gene lookup returns CDR1 SGHVS and CDR2 FQNEAQ. This CDR3 is 15 amino acids long. This CDR3 is CASREGRIDQGKLFF. In nucleotides, the CDR3 is TGTGCCAGCAGAGAAGGACGAATTGATCAGGGAAAACTGTTTTTT.

V gene TRBV15 combines with J gene TRBJ2-7; D is perhaps TRBD1 or TRBD2 (5 bases each). The V and J ends lost 1 base and 5 bases respectively, with 15 bases between them. The CDR3 length is 15 residues. Germline CDR1 reads LNHNV; CDR2 reads YYDKDF (reference sequence). CDR3 bases: TGTGCCACCAGCAGAGGGGGGACGGCCCCCGACGAGCAGTACTTC. Translation gives CATSRGGTAPDEQYF.

This chain links TRBV27 with TRBJ2-1, with 13 bases matching TRBD2. The CDR3 contains 20 residues. Germline CDR1 and CDR2: MNHEY and SMNVEV (reference sequence). V dropped 0 bases and J dropped 8; count of bases not matched to a gene: 16. The CDR3: CASSLSSVRTSGGAWDEQFF. CDR3 DNA sequence: TGTGCCAGCAGTTTATCTAGCGTCCGTACTAGCGGGGGGGCCTGGGATGAGCAGTTCTTC.

V gene TRBV28 combines with J gene TRBJ1-1; no reliable D call. Trimming shortened V by 7 bases and J by 1 base, and 16 bases separated the two germline ends. There are 15 residues in the CDR3. CDR1 MDHEN and CDR2 SYDVKM come from the germline V gene. CDR3 nucleotide sequence: TGTGCCAGCAATCCCCCGGGTCTTGCGAACACTGAAGCTTTCTTT. Amino acids: CASNPPGLANTEAFF.

V usage is TRBV9 and J usage is TRBJ2-2, with D unresolved. Germline V gene lookup returns CDR1 SGDLS and CDR2 YYNGEE. Trimming stripped 0 bases from V and 1 base from J, with 7 bases between. CDR3 size: 15 residues. DNA of the CDR3: TGTGCCAGCAGCGTAGGGCCGAAGAACACCGGGGAGCTGTTTTTT. Protein: CASSVGPKNTGELFF.

The rearrangement links TRBV12-3 or TRBV12-4 to TRBJ1-4; D remains ambiguous. CDR3 length equals 13 residues. The V and J ends lost 8 bases and 8 bases respectively, with 15 bases between them. The CDR3, as DNA: TGTGCCAGCTGTGGGATTTCCGGAGAAAAACTGTTTTTT. The encoded protein is CASCGISGEKLFF.

The V gene is TRBV19, the J gene TRBJ2-1; 10 positions match TRBD2. The CDR3 has 16 amino acids. Germline CDR1 and CDR2: LNHDA and SQIVND (reference sequence). V dropped 6 bases and J dropped 2; count of bases not matched to a gene: 7. CDR3 in amino acids: CASRPRGLATYNEQFF. DNA for the CDR3: TGTGCCAGTAGGCCGCGGGGACTAGCGACCTACAATGAGCAGTTCTTC.

This chain joins TRBV7-8 and TRBJ1-1; 11 positions agree with TRBD1. Trimming at V came to 2 bases and at J to 5 bases, leaving 4 bases not matched to a gene. This CDR3 comprises 15 residues. The germline V gene has CDR1 SGHVS and CDR2 FQNEAQ. In nucleotides, the CDR3 is TGTGCCAGCAGCTTATCCGGGACAGGGGGGACTGAAGCTTTCTTT. Its protein product is CASSLSGTGGTEAFF.

V usage is TRBV3-1 (or the pseudogene TRBV3-2) and J usage is TRBJ1-1; D not certain. V was trimmed by 1 base and J by 0 bases, leaving 6 bases between them. CDR3 length equals 14 residues. The germline V gene encodes CDR1 LGHDT and CDR2 YNNKEL (reference sequence). CDR3 residues: CASSQGIMNTEAFF. CDR3 DNA: TGTGCCAGCAGCCAAGGGATCATGAACACTGAAGCTTTCTTT.

CDR3 in DNA: TGTGCCAGTGAGACAGGGGGAAACAATCAGCCCCAGCATTTT. Protein sequence: CASETGGNNQPQHF. The chain recombines TRBV19 with TRBJ1-5, with 9 bases fitting TRBD1. The CDR3 is made up of 14 amino acids. After removal of 8 bases from V and 3 bases from J, the junction contained 5 bases not matched to a gene. Germline loops: CDR1 LNHDA, CDR2 SQIVND (reference sequence).

The chain couples TRBV4-1 to TRBJ1-1; weak D call: TRBD1 (6 bases). The germline gives CDR1 MGHRA, CDR2 YSYEKL. The length of the CDR3 is 15 residues. V was shortened by 0 bases and J by 4 bases, with 12 bases between the two germline ends. The DNA for the CDR3 is TGCGCCAGCAGCCAAGAAGGGGGGGGGTTCACTGAAGCTTTCTTT. As protein: CASSQEGGGFTEAFF.

The V and J genes are TRBV25-1 and TRBJ1-1; D is unresolved. The CDR3 covers 13 residues. Trimming stripped 1 base from V and 7 bases from J, with 10 bases between. The germline V gene encodes CDR1 MGHDK and CDR2 SYGVNS. CDR3 sequence: CASSESRKGEAFF. The CDR3 coding sequence is TGTGCCAGCAGTGAATCTAGGAAGGGTGAAGCTTTCTTT.

CDR3 sequence: CASSLRGGDTQYF. In nucleotides, the CDR3 is TGTGCCAGTAGTTTGCGGGGGGGCGATACGCAGTATTTT. The V and J genes are TRBV19 and TRBJ2-3, with TRBD2 matching over 9 bases. With V trimmed by 5 bases and J by 6 bases, 3 bases remained unmatched. This CDR3 has 13 residues. In germline, CDR1 is LNHDA, CDR2 SQIVND (reference sequence).